A single sample gave rise to the 4 T cell receptor beta chains below, sequenced in a study of blood T cells in healthy people across ages. A J-beta primer mix and a sample-barcoded 5' primer were used in a second PCR of about 6 to 12 cycles. TCRdb re-analysed the 5' RACE reads in MiXCR, keeping a single row per CDR3 protein. Among about 680,000 distinct CDR3 sequences listed, 45% to 50% were seen once. Specimen: blood. Receptors were obtained from a woman in her fifties or sixties in good health.

The J gene is TRBJ2-1, the V gene TRBV4-1; 9 positions agree with TRBD2. The germline CDR1 and CDR2 sequences are MGHRA and YSYEKL. The V segment lost 0 bases and the J segment 7 bases; nucleotides outside the gene matches: 7. This CDR3 spans 16 amino acids. The CDR3: CASSQDAGGRVNEQFF. DNA of the CDR3: TGCGCCAGCAGCCAAGATGCGGGAGGGAGAGTAAATGAGCAGTTCTTC.

V usage is TRBV27 and J usage is TRBJ2-7, with 7 bases fitting TRBD2. Germline-derived CDR1 and CDR2 are MNHEY and SMNVEV (reference sequence). V lost 10 bases, J lost 1 base, and 7 bases stayed unmatched. The CDR3 length is 13 residues. This chain's CDR3 is CATRRELSYEQYF. CDR3 nucleotide sequence: TGTGCCACCCGGCGGGAGTTGTCCTACGAGCAGTACTTC.

This clonotype was seen a handful of times. This chain connects TRBV7-2 to TRBJ2-5; TRBD1 agrees at 7 bases. J was trimmed by 2 bases and V by 2 bases; bases with no gene match: 20. CDR1 is SGHTA, CDR2 FQGNSA, per germline. The CDR3 runs to 20 residues. In nucleotides, the CDR3 is TGTGCCAGCAGCTTATCACCCCGGGACAGCAGAAGTGGGTATCAAGAGACCCAGTACTTC. This codes for CASSLSPRDSRSGYQETQYF.

The rearrangement joins TRBV12-3 or TRBV12-4 to TRBJ2-7; 7 bases line up with TRBD2. The CDR3 contains 15 residues. Trimming cost V 6 bases and J 2 bases; bases outside gene matches: 10. The CDR3: CASSSSGIGTYEQYF. The CDR3 coding sequence is TGTGCCAGCAGCTCAAGCGGGATCGGAACCTACGAGCAGTACTTC.